This TCR beta chain was obtained from a study of neurological immune-mediated disorders. This clonotype showed up many times. The CDR3 covers 14 residues. Germline-derived CDR1 and CDR2 are SGHTA and FQGNSA. Trimming took off 5 bases at V and 7 bases at J, with 14 bases between the two ends. Each CDR3 protein is one row after TCRdb ran MiXCR on the 5' RACE reads. The sample includes tens of thousands of distinct CDR3 sequences, 4.5% to 6.5% seen only once; the top ten take about 2%. Sequenced: PBMCs. This TCR came from a woman aged 30 to 39 with multiple sclerosis. The chain recombines TRBV7-2 with TRBJ2-2, with a tentative D call TRBD2 (7 bases). CDR3 in amino acids: CASSPRGGLGELFF. The CDR3 DNA sequence: TGTGCCAGCAGCCCCCGCGGGGGCCTCGGGGAGCTGTTTTTT.